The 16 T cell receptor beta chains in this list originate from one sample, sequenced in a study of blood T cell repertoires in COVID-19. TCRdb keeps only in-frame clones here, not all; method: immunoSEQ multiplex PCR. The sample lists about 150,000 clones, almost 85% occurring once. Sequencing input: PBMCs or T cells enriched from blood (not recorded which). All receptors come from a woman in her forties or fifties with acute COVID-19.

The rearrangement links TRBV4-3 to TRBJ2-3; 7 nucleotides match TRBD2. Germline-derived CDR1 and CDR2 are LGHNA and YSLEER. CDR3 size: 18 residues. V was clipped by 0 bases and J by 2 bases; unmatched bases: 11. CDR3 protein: CASSQEFVREWDTDTQYF. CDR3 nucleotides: TGCGCCAGCAGCCAAGAGTTTGTGCGGGAGTGGGACACAGATACGCAGTATTTT.

CDR3 region: CAISDPTGPYEQYF. In DNA, the CDR3 is TGTGCCATCAGTGACCCGACAGGGCCCTACGAGCAGTACTTC. The chain is built from TRBV10-3 and TRBJ2-7, with TRBD1 identical over 7 bases. The CDR3 covers 14 residues. V dropped 3 bases and J dropped 2; count of bases not matched to a gene: 4. The germline CDR1 and CDR2 sequences are ENHRY and SYGVKD.

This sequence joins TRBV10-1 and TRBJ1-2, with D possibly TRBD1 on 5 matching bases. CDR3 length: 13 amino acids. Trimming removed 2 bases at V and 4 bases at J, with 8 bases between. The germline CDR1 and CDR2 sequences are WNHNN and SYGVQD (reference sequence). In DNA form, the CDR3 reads TGCGCCAGCAGTGAGGAAGGGGTCTATGGCTACACCTTC. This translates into CASSEEGVYGYTF.

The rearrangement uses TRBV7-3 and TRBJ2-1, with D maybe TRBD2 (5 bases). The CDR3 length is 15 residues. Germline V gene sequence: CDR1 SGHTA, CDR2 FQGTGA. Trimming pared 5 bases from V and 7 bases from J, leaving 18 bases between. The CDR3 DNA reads TGTGCCAGCAGCCATCCCTTCGACCGGGATAATGAGCAGTTCTTC. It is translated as CASSHPFDRDNEQFF.

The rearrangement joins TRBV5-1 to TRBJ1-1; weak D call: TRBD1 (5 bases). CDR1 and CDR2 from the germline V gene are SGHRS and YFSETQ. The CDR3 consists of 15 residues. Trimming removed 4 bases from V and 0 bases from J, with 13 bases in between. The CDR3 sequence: CASSQGEDMNTEAFF. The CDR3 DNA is TGCGCCAGCAGCCAGGGTGAGGATATGAACACTGAAGCTTTCTTT.

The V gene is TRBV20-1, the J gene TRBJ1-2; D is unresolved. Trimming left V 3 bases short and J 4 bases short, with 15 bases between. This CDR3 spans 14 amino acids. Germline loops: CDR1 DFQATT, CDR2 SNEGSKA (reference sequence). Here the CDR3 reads CSASPPPRGYGYTF. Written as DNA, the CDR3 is TGCAGTGCTAGTCCCCCGCCACGGGGCTATGGCTACACCTTC.

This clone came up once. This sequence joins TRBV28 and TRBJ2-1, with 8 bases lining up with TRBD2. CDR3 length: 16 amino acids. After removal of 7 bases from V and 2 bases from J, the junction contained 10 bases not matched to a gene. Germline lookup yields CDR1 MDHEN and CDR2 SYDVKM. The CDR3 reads CASTTSLAGAYNEQFF. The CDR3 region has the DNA TGTGCCAGCACAACCTCTCTAGCGGGCGCCTACAATGAGCAGTTCTTC.

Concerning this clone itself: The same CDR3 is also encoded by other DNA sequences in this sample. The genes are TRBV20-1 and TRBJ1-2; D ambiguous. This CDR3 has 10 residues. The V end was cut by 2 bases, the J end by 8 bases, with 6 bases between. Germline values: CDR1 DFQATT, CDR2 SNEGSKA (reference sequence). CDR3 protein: CSARNGGYTF. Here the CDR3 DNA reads TGCAGTGCTAGAAATGGCGGCTACACCTTC.

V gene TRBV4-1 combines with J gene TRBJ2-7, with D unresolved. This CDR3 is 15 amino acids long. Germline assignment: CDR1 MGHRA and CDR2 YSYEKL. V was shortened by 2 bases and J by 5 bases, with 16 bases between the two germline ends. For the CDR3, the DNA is TGCGCCAGCAGCCAATCCCCGTTGTTCCGCGACGAGCAGTACTTC. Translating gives CASSQSPLFRDEQYF.

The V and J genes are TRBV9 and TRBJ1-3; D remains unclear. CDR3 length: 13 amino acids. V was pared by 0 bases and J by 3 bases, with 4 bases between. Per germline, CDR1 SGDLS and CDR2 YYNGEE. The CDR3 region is CASSVAFGNTIYF. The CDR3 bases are TGTGCCAGCAGCGTAGCATTTGGAAACACCATATATTTT.

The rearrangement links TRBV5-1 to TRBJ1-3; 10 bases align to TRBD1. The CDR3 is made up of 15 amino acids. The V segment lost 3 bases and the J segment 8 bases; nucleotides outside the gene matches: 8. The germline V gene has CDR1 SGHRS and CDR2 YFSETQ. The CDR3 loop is CASSSLTGGRDTIYF. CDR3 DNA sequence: TGCGCCAGCAGCTCACTGACAGGGGGCCGGGACACCATATATTTT.

The CDR3 reads CASSLGGAPDTQYF. DNA for the CDR3: TGTGCCAGCAGCTTAGGAGGGGCCCCAGATACGCAGTATTTT. The V call is TRBV5-5, the J call TRBJ2-3; D perhaps matches TRBD2 (6 bases). V was trimmed by 2 bases and J by 4 bases, leaving 11 bases between them. The CDR3 runs to 14 residues. Looked up from germline, CDR1 is SGHKS and CDR2 is YYEKEE (reference sequence).

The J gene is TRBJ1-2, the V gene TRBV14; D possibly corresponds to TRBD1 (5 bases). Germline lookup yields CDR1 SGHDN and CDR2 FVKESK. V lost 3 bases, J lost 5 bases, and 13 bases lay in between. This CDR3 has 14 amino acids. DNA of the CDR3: TGTGCCAGCAGCCAGTTCGGACAACGATATGGCTACACCTTC. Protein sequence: CASSQFGQRYGYTF.

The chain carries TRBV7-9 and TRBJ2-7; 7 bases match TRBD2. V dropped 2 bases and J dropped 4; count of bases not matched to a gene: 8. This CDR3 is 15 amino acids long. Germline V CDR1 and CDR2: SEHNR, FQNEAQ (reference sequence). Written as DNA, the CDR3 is TGTGCCAGCAGCTTAACCGGGACTACACGGTACGAGCAGTACTTC. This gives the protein CASSLTGTTRYEQYF.

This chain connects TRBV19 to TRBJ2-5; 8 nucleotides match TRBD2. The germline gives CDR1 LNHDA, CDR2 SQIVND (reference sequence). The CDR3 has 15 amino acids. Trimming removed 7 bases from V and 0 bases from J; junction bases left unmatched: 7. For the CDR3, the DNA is TGTGCCAGTAAACCGCGGGGGGCGTACCAAGAGACCCAGTACTTC. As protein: CASKPRGAYQETQYF.

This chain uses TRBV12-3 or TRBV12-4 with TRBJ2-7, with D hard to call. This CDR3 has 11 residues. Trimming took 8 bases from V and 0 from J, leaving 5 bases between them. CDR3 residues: CASGHSYEQYF. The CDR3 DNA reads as TGTGCCAGCGGGCACTCCTACGAGCAGTACTTC.